This T cell receptor (beta chain) appears in the sequencing data of a study of cytomegalovirus exposure and HLA in healthy donors. Study-wide findings and caveats: Cytomegalovirus-associated status was assigned to 150 to 200 TCR beta chains. TCR beta V segments were, for the most part, productive about 87% or about 30% of the time in an earlier analysis. In a later analysis, across HLA loci, associated TCR counts were highest for DRB1, lowest for HLA-C. Clonal expansion was found to be greater in HLA-associated TCR beta chains than in equally common others in a later analysis.

The CDR3 sequence is 15 residues long. Germline-derived CDR1 and CDR2 are SSHAT and FNYEAQ (reference sequence). V shed 3 bases, J shed 5 bases, and the junction held 5 bases outside the gene matches. In the case of this clone: Its target is not known.

In the PCR, 60 Vbeta and 13 Jbeta primers were used. The repertoire was sequenced with immunoSEQ multiplex PCR; TCRdb's copy has only in-frame clones and lacks some. The sample holds more than 100,000 clones, roughly 80% seen once. This TCR came from a man between 25 and 39 years old in good health and CMV-seronegative. This chain joins TRBV7-7 and TRBJ2-5; TRBD2 matches at 11 bases. Sequenced: PBMCs. CDR3 DNA: TGTGCCAGCAGCTTTTCGACTAGCGGGGAGGAGACCCAGTACTTC. This encodes CASSFSTSGEETQYF.